The 31 T cell receptor beta chains listed next were all sequenced from one sample in a study of CD8+ T cells in alopecia areata (dated by TCRdb to 2017 to 2018). The intended sense of this specimen's time point label: baseline before oral tofacitinib. Libraries were constructed by the immunoSEQ multiplex PCR assay. For TCR sequencing, RNA was extracted from every sample and reverse transcribed into cDNA to serve as template. Sourced from immuneACCESS, this table was stored by TCRdb with only in-frame sequences that have V and J called. A share of the clones is absent; for the studies checked, an unresolved V gene accounts for under half, and the remainder has no known explanation. Here the sample has about 150,000 clones; about 53% occur a single time. Approximately 19% of the sample lies in the top ten. This specimen was CD8+ T cells sorted from blood, taken at week 0. The receptor source for this set is a human donor with alopecia areata.

The chain recombines TRBV15 with TRBJ2-3; 11 nucleotides match TRBD1. CDR1 is LNHNV, CDR2 YYDKDF, per germline (reference sequence). The trim removed 5 bases at V and 2 bases at J, leaving 15 bases unmatched. The CDR3 loop spans 19 amino acids. CDR3 amino acids: CATSGLGTGGITTTDTQYF. DNA for the CDR3: TGTGCCACCAGCGGACTTGGGACAGGGGGAATCACAACCACAGATACGCAGTATTTT.

The chain joins TRBV29-1 to TRBJ2-7; the D gene is possibly TRBD2 (6 bases). Looked up from germline, CDR1 is SQVTM and CDR2 is ANQGSEA. The CDR3 has 13 amino acids. With 6 bases removed from V and 5 bases from J, the gap between germline ends came to 17 bases. CDR3 loop: CSVGLSGPDEQYF. The CDR3, as DNA: TGCAGCGTGGGACTCTCCGGGCCCGACGAGCAGTACTTC.

This chain uses TRBV5-6 with TRBJ1-1, with D possibly matching TRBD1 (5 bases). The CDR3 spans 12 residues. The germline V gene has CDR1 SGHDT and CDR2 YYEEEE. The V end lost 3 bases, the J end lost 2 bases, and 5 bases lay between the germline ends. CDR3 loop: CASSWTNTEAFF. Here the CDR3 DNA reads TGTGCCAGCAGCTGGACAAACACTGAAGCTTTCTTT.

J is TRBJ2-1 and V is TRBV4-3; TRBD2 matches at 8 bases. The V and J ends lost 6 bases and 6 bases, in that order; junction bases with no gene match: 10. CDR3 length: 15 amino acids. The germline V gene has CDR1 LGHNA and CDR2 YSLEER. The CDR3 reads CASSIRGGGINEQFF. CDR3 sequence (DNA): TGCGCCAGCAGTATTAGGGGCGGGGGGATCAATGAGCAGTTCTTC.

This chain connects TRBV4-3 to TRBJ1-6; D gene ambiguous. The CDR3 is 14 residues long. Germline CDR1 reads LGHNA; CDR2 reads YSLEER. Trimming pared 4 bases from V and 0 bases from J, leaving 4 bases between. CDR3 DNA: TGCGCCAGCAGCCGAAGCTCCTATAATTCACCCCTCCACTTT. Amino acid sequence: CASSRSSYNSPLHF.

V usage is TRBV9 and J usage is TRBJ2-3, with 8 bases matching TRBD1. V was clipped by 4 bases and J by 1 base; unmatched bases: 11. CDR3 length: 17 residues. Germline-derived CDR1 and CDR2 are SGDLS and YYNGEE. This CDR3 reads CASSLDGTDRGTDTQYF. The CDR3 region has the DNA TGTGCCAGCAGCTTAGATGGCACGGACAGGGGCACAGATACGCAGTATTTT.

V is TRBV5-1 and J is TRBJ2-2; 7 bases map to TRBD1. With 6 bases clipped from V and 0 bases from J, the junction kept 5 bases outside the gene matches. The CDR3 loop spans 15 amino acids. The germline V gene encodes CDR1 SGHRS and CDR2 YFSETQ. CDR3: CASKTGQSNTGELFF. The CDR3 bases are TGCGCCAGCAAAACGGGACAGTCGAACACCGGGGAGCTGTTTTTT.

This chain connects TRBV30 to TRBJ2-4, with 9 bases matching TRBD2. With 3 bases clipped from V and 8 bases from J, the junction kept 8 bases outside the gene matches. CDR3 length: 14 residues. Germline CDR1 reads GTSNPN; CDR2 reads SVGIG (reference sequence). The CDR3 sequence: CAWSIGLAKDIQYF. CDR3 DNA sequence: TGTGCCTGGAGCATCGGACTAGCGAAGGACATTCAGTACTTC. Looking up the rest from reference TRBV30 and TRBJ2-4 gives the full variable domain: SQTIHQWPATLVQPVGSPLSLECTVEGTSNPNLYWYRQAAGRGLQLLFYSVGIGQISSEVPQNLSASRPQDRQFILSSKKLLLSDSGFYLCAWSIGLAKDIQYFGAGTRLSVL.

V usage is TRBV30 and J usage is TRBJ1-2; D gene uncertain. V was shortened by 0 bases and J by 8 bases, with 13 bases between the two germline ends. This CDR3 spans 13 amino acids. Germline assignment: CDR1 GTSNPN and CDR2 SVGIG (reference sequence). For the CDR3, the DNA is TGTGCCTGGAGTGTTAATACTTTTCCGGGCTACACCTTC. It encodes CAWSVNTFPGYTF. The full variable domain, with the rest looked up from reference TRBV30 and TRBJ1-2, is SQTIHQWPATLVQPVGSPLSLECTVEGTSNPNLYWYRQAAGRGLQLLFYSVGIGQISSEVPQNLSASRPQDRQFILSSKKLLLSDSGFYLCAWSVNTFPGYTFGSGTRLTVV.

The CDR3: CSVEDEGTTGTGNYGYTF. CDR3 coding DNA: TGCAGCGTTGAAGATGAGGGGACTACCGGGACAGGGAACTATGGCTACACCTTC. V is TRBV29-1 and J is TRBJ1-2; 9 bases are shared with TRBD1. Losses at the gene ends were 0 bases for V and 2 bases for J; bases not matched to a gene: 13. The CDR3 runs to 18 residues. Germline V CDR1 and CDR2: SQVTM, ANQGSEA.

This chain joins TRBV29-1 and TRBJ2-7; D unclear. This CDR3 region has 12 residues. In germline, CDR1 is SQVTM, CDR2 ANQGSEA. V was clipped by 6 bases and J by 0 bases, with 9 bases between them. For the CDR3, the DNA is TGCAGCGTAATCTCTAGCTCCTACGAGCAGTACTTC. Protein sequence: CSVISSSYEQYF.

The chain has TRBV6-6 and TRBJ2-3; 10 nucleotides agree with TRBD1. Losses at the gene ends were 2 bases for V and 1 base for J; bases not matched to a gene: 3. The CDR3 is made up of 16 amino acids. Germline V gene sequence: CDR1 MNHNY, CDR2 SVGAGI (reference sequence). CDR3 amino acids: CASSYDGQGGTDTQYF. In DNA form, the CDR3 reads TGTGCCAGCAGTTACGACGGACAGGGGGGCACAGATACGCAGTATTTT.

V usage is TRBV2 and J usage is TRBJ2-3; no definite D call. Germline V gives CDR1 SNHLY, CDR2 FYNNEI. V was shortened by 5 bases and J by 1 base, with 10 bases between the two germline ends. This CDR3 is 14 amino acids long. The CDR3 reads CASSRFGGTDTQYF. CDR3 sequence (DNA): TGTGCCAGCAGTCGATTTGGGGGCACAGATACGCAGTATTTT.

This clone was seen only a few times. The chain employs TRBV7-9 and TRBJ1-1, with D uncertain. Per the germline V gene, CDR1 is SEHNR and CDR2 is FQNEAQ (reference sequence). V lost 3 bases and J lost 5, with 4 bases in between. CDR3 length equals 11 residues. CDR3 protein: CASSLGTEAFF. The CDR3, as DNA: TGTGCCAGCAGCTTGGGTACTGAAGCTTTCTTT.

The chain joins TRBV4-3 to TRBJ2-2; D is uncertain. This CDR3 has 13 amino acids. Germline V lookup: CDR1 LGHNA, CDR2 YSLEER. V dropped 2 bases and J dropped 3 bases, with 4 bases sitting between them. In DNA, the CDR3 is TGCGCCAGCAGCCAATTCTACACCGGGGAGCTGTTTTTT. It specifies CASSQFYTGELFF.

This clone was detected a few times. CDR3 residues: CSVFLSGTYEQYF. The CDR3 nucleotides read TGCAGCGTTTTTTTATCAGGCACCTACGAGCAGTACTTC. The chain uses TRBV29-1 and TRBJ2-7; D is unclear. This CDR3 is 13 amino acids long. V lost 5 bases, J lost 2 bases, and 13 bases lay in between. The germline gives CDR1 SQVTM, CDR2 ANQGSEA.

This clone was counted a single time. V is TRBV27 and J is TRBJ2-5; D unclear. The CDR3 covers 13 residues. Trimming left V 2 bases short and J 5 bases short, with 9 bases between. CDR1 is MNHEY and CDR2 is SMNVEV in the germline V gene (reference sequence). Here the CDR3 DNA reads TGTGCCAGCAGTTTACGGGTTCGGGAGACCCAGTACTTC. Translating gives CASSLRVRETQYF.

The chain links TRBV25-1 to TRBJ2-5; 7 bases align to TRBD1. Germline-derived CDR1 and CDR2 are MGHDK and SYGVNS. CDR3 length: 15 amino acids. After removal of 11 bases from V and 5 bases from J, the junction contained 17 bases not matched to a gene. This chain's CDR3 is CACGKLAGGRETQYF. The CDR3 nucleotides are TGTGCCTGCGGAAAGTTGGCAGGGGGTAGGGAGACCCAGTACTTC. Complete variable domain (other parts from reference TRBV25-1 and TRBJ2-5): EADIYQTPRYLVIGTGKKITLECSQTMGHDKMYWYQQDPGMELHLIHYSYGVNSTEKGDLSSESTVSRIRTEHFPLTLESARPSHTSQYLCACGKLAGGRETQYFGPGTRLLVL.

The chain uses TRBV7-9 and TRBJ2-7; maybe TRBD1 (5 bases). This CDR3 contains 14 residues. Germline V CDR1 and CDR2: SEHNR, FQNEAQ (reference sequence). Deletions cut 1 base from V and 2 bases from J, with 9 bases between. For the CDR3, the DNA is TGTGCCAGCAGCTTAGGGCGGACACCCTACGAGCAGTACTTC. Translated: CASSLGRTPYEQYF.

The genes are TRBV30 and TRBJ2-7; 9 nucleotides match TRBD2. Germline-derived CDR1 and CDR2 are GTSNPN and SVGIG (reference sequence). V gave up 4 bases and J gave up 3 bases; unmatched junction bases: 4. The CDR3 has 13 residues. CDR3 in amino acids: CAWTTSGNYEQYF. The CDR3, as DNA: TGTGCCTGGACGACTAGCGGCAACTACGAGCAGTACTTC.

The chain employs TRBV6-5 and TRBJ2-4; perhaps TRBD1 as D (5 bases). This CDR3 is built from 12 residues. V lost 5 bases to trimming and J lost 6 bases, with 8 bases between them. Germline CDR1 MNHEY, CDR2 SVGAGI. CDR3 residues: CASSIDRNIQYF. The CDR3 DNA reads as TGTGCCAGCAGTATAGACAGAAACATTCAGTACTTC.

This sequence joins TRBV5-1 and TRBJ2-7; D may be TRBD2 (6 bases). Germline assignment: CDR1 SGHRS and CDR2 YFSETQ. V was cut by 10 bases and J by 2 bases, with 13 bases left in between. The CDR3 extends over 12 amino acids. The CDR3 coding sequence is TGCGCCGGAGGGCCGTTAGCCTACGAGCAGTACTTC. Its translation is CAGGPLAYEQYF.

The V call is TRBV9, the J call TRBJ2-7; D is possibly TRBD1 (6 bases). This CDR3 contains 15 residues. Germline V gene lookup returns CDR1 SGDLS and CDR2 YYNGEE. With 4 bases removed from V and 0 bases from J, the gap between germline ends came to 14 bases. DNA of the CDR3: TGTGCCAGCAGCCCCCGGCGGACAGACTCCTACGAGCAGTACTTC. Residues: CASSPRRTDSYEQYF.

The chain has TRBV2 and TRBJ2-7; 10 bases line up with TRBD2. Germline trimming cut 7 bases from V and 2 bases from J; bases unmatched to any gene: 11. The V gene's germline CDR1 is SNHLY and CDR2 FYNNEI. This CDR3 has 16 residues. The CDR3 DNA is TGTGCCAGCACAAGGGAGCGGACTAGCGGACCCTACGAGCAGTACTTC. Translation: CASTRERTSGPYEQYF.

This clone was recorded once. The rearrangement links TRBV4-3 to TRBJ2-2; D unresolved. Between the trimmed V and J ends, which lost 0 bases and 4 bases, there was a span of 9 bases. The germline V gene encodes CDR1 LGHNA and CDR2 YSLEER. The CDR3 has 15 residues. The CDR3 nucleotides read TGCGCCAGCAGCCAAGATTTACGTGGCACCGGGGAGCTGTTTTTT. Translation gives CASSQDLRGTGELFF.

This clone was observed a few times. The V gene is TRBV7-2, the J gene TRBJ1-5; D uncertain. Germline CDR1 and CDR2: SGHTA and FQGNSA. V was shortened by 8 bases and J by 4 bases, with 15 bases between the two germline ends. The CDR3 spans 14 residues. CDR3 loop: CASYEGGGNQPQHF. The CDR3 DNA is TGTGCCAGCTACGAGGGCGGTGGTAATCAGCCCCAGCATTTT.

The gene calls are TRBV29-1 and TRBJ2-3, with TRBD2 matching over 11 bases. Germline loops: CDR1 SQVTM, CDR2 ANQGSEA. Germline trimming cut 4 bases from V and 6 bases from J; bases unmatched to any gene: 12. This CDR3 has 16 amino acids. CDR3 nucleotides: TGCAGCGTTGTTGGGCTAGCGGGGGGACCGGGGGATACGCAGTATTTT. Protein product: CSVVGLAGGPGDTQYF.

V is TRBV9 and J is TRBJ1-1, with D perhaps matching TRBD1 (5 bases). The CDR3 is 14 amino acids. Germline loops: CDR1 SGDLS, CDR2 YYNGEE. The V gene lost 0 bases and the J gene lost 3 bases, with 9 bases spanning the gap. CDR3 loop: CASSVVPRDTEAFF. CDR3 bases: TGTGCCAGCAGCGTAGTCCCCAGGGACACTGAAGCTTTCTTT.

The chain is built from TRBV4-2 and TRBJ1-5, with D possibly matching TRBD1 (6 bases). The germline gives CDR1 LGHNA, CDR2 YNFKEQ. This CDR3 has 17 amino acids. Trimming removed 0 bases from V and 2 bases from J, with 14 bases in between. CDR3 in DNA: TGTGCCAGCAGCCAAGAGGCAGGGGCATCTGGCAATCAGCCCCAGCATTTT. Its translation is CASSQEAGASGNQPQHF.

Concerning this clone itself: This same CDR3 is encoded by further DNA sequences in the sample. The CDR3 bases are TGTGCCTGGAGTGTTGACAGGGGGAACACTGAAGCTTTCTTT. This sequence encodes CAWSVDRGNTEAFF. The rearrangement joins TRBV30 to TRBJ1-1; 8 positions match TRBD1. This CDR3 has 14 residues. With V trimmed by 0 bases and J by 1 base, 1 base remained unmatched. Germline V CDR1 and CDR2: GTSNPN, SVGIG (reference sequence).

Worth noting for this clone: This CDR3 is also generated by other DNA sequences in the sample. The chain employs TRBV29-1 and TRBJ2-3; D not certain. Germline CDR1 and CDR2: SQVTM and ANQGSEA. CDR3 size: 12 residues. Trimming took off 1 base at V and 0 bases at J, with 2 bases between the two ends. Written as DNA, the CDR3 is TGCAGCGTTGAAGCTAGCACAGATACGCAGTATTTT. Translating gives CSVEASTDTQYF.